This TCR beta chain was identified in a study of blood T cell repertoires in COVID-19. Study as a whole: T cells, B-cell-depleted T cells, or PBMCs provided the cDNA or gDNA that served as material.

Per the study methods: Nucleated cell number was recorded as an estimate derived from reference gene primer amplification. TCRdb's table, derived via immunoSEQ multiplex PCR, lists solely in-frame clones and lacks some. The DNA gave D and trimming, while V, J and clone size come from that table. The data show some 150,000 clones, with 89% seen just once and under 0.85% held by the top ten. All enrollees were about 18 to 95 years old and from under 25 US areas. Material for sequencing was PBMCs or T cells enriched from blood (not recorded which). The receptor's source is a woman between 18 and 29 years old who had recovered from COVID-19.

The CDR3 DNA follows: TGCGCCAGCAGCCAAGGTGGCCAGGGGGACACTGAAGCTTTCTTT. Protein product: CASSQGGQGDTEAFF. The J gene is TRBJ1-1, the V gene TRBV4-1; 7 bases align to TRBD1. Trimming at V came to 1 base and at J to 3 bases, leaving 5 bases not matched to a gene. The CDR3 runs 15 residues. CDR1 is MGHRA and CDR2 is YSYEKL in the germline V gene.